The present T cell receptor beta chain was sequenced within a study of CD8+CD57+ T cells in acquired aplastic anemia. Study overall: Quantities of DNA derived from sorted CD4+ and CD8+ cells averaged around 3.2 ug.

Profiling of TCR beta VDJ combinations and CDR3 sequences used genomic DNA as template. TCRdb called the reads again in MiXCR, with one record for every CDR3 protein. The sample has some 200,000 distinct CDR3 sequences; 48% are singletons. Germline CDR1 and CDR2: SEHNR and FQNEAQ (reference sequence). Trimming removed 8 bases at V and 1 base at J, with 9 bases between. CDR3 length: 13 amino acids. CD8+CD57+ cell expansion had been shown by flow cytometry in patients chosen for sequencing. Acquired aplastic anemia of severe grade affected all patients. The sample consisted of sorted CD4+, CD8+, or CD8+CD57+ T cells (not recorded which) from PBMCs. This TCR was recovered from a human donor with aplastic anemia. The chain links TRBV7-9 to TRBJ1-5; weak D call: TRBD1 (5 bases). DNA of the CDR3: TGTGCCAGCTCACCAGGGAGCAATCAGCCCCAGCATTTT. Protein: CASSPGSNQPQHF.